The entry that follows covers one T cell receptor (beta chain) sequence. Its specificity is unknown. This PCR relied on a set of 60 Vbeta primers and 13 Jbeta primers. Profiling relied on immunoSEQ multiplex PCR, and the TCRdb table lists in-frame clones only, not all of them. The sample includes roughly 110,000 clones, more than 65% of them seen just once. Germline V gene sequence: CDR1 MNHNS, CDR2 SASEGT. CDR3 length: 15 amino acids. The ends were cut back, 7 bases at V and 0 bases at J, with 10 bases in the middle. This entry is derived from a study of cytomegalovirus exposure and HLA in healthy donors. Study-level points and caveats: An analysis that came later showed most CMV-associated TCR beta chains appearing HLA-restricted.

The sequenced sample was PBMCs. This TCR was sampled from a boy aged 5-17 years in good health and CMV-seronegative. This rearrangement joins TRBV6-1 to TRBJ1-6; the D is unclear. In nucleotides, the CDR3 is TGTGCCAGCAAGTTTGATAGCTCCTATAATTCACCCCTCCACTTT. Translation gives CASKFDSSYNSPLHF.